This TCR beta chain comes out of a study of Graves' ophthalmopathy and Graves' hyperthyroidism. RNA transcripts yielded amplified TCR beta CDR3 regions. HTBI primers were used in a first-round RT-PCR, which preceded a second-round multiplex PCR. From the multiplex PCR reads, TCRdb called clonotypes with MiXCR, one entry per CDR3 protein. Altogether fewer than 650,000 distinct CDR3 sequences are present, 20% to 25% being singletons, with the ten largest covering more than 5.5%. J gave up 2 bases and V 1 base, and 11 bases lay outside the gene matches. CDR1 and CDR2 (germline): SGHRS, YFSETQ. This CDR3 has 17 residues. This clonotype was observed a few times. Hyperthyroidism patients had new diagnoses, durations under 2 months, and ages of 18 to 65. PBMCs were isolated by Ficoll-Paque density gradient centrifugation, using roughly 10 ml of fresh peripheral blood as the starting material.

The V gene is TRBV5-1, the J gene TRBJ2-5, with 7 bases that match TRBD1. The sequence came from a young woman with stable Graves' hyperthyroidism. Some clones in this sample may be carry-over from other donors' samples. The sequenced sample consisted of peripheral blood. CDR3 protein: CASSLNPQGSGQETQYF. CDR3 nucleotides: TGCGCCAGCAGCTTGAACCCACAGGGGTCGGGACAAGAGACCCAGTACTTC. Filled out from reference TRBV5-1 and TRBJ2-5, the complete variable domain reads KAGVTQTPRYLIKTRGQQVTLSCSPISGHRSVSWYQQTPGQGLQFLFEYFSETQRNKGNFPGRFSGRQFSNSRSEMNVSTLELGDSALYLCASSLNPQGSGQETQYFGPGTRLLVL.